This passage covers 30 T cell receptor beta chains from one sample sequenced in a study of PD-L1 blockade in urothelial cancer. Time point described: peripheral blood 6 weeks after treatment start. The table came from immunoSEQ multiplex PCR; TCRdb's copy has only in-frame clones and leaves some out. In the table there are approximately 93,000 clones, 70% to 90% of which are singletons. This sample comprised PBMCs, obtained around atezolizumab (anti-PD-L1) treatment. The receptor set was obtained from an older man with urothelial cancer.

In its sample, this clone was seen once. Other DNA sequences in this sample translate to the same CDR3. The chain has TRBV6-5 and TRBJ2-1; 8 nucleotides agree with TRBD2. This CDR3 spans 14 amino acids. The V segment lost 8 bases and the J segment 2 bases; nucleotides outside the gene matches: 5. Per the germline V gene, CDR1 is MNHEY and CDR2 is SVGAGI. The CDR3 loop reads CASSTSGPYNEQFF. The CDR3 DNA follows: TGTGCCAGCTCAACTAGCGGACCCTACAATGAGCAGTTCTTC.

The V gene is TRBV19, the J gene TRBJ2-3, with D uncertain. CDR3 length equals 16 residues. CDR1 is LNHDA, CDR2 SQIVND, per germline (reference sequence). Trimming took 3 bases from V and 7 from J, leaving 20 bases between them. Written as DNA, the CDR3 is TGTGCCAGTAGTATTGGAGTGACGGAAACTCCTTATACGCAGTATTTT. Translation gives CASSIGVTETPYTQYF.

In nucleotides, the CDR3 is TGTGCCAGCAGTGAATGGGAGGGGAGGTACGAGCAGTACTTC. Residues: CASSEWEGRYEQYF. The chain carries TRBV25-1 and TRBJ2-7; TRBD2 agrees at 7 bases. This CDR3 is built from 14 residues. CDR1 is MGHDK, CDR2 SYGVNS, per germline. J gave up 4 bases and V 1 base, and 4 bases lay outside the gene matches.

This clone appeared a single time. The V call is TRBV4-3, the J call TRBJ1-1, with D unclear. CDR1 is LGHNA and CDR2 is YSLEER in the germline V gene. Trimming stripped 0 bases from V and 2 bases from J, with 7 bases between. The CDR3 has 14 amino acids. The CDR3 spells CASSQDWANTEAFF. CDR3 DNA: TGCGCCAGCAGCCAAGATTGGGCCAACACTGAAGCTTTCTTT.

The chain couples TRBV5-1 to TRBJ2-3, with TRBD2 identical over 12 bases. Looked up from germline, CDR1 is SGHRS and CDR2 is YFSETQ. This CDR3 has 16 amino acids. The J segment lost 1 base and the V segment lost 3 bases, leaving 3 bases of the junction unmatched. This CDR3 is CASSYASGGGTDTQYF. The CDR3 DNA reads TGCGCCAGCAGCTACGCTAGCGGGGGGGGCACAGATACGCAGTATTTT. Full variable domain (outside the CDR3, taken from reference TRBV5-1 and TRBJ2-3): KAGVTQTPRYLIKTRGQQVTLSCSPISGHRSVSWYQQTPGQGLQFLFEYFSETQRNKGNFPGRFSGRQFSNSRSEMNVSTLELGDSALYLCASSYASGGGTDTQYFGPGTRLTVL.

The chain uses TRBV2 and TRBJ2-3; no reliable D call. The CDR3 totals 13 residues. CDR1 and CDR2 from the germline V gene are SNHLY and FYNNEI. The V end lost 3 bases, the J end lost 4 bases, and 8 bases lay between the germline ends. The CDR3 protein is CASSDLFPDTQYF. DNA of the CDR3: TGTGCCAGCAGTGATCTTTTCCCAGATACGCAGTATTTT.

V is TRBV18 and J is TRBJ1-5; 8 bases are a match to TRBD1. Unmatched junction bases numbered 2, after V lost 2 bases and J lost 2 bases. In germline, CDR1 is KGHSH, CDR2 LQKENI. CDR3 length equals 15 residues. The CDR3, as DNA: TGTGCCAGCTCACCAGCGACAGGGGGCAATCAGCCCCAGCATTTT. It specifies CASSPATGGNQPQHF. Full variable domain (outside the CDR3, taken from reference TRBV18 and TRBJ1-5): NAGVMQNPRHLVRRRGQEARLRCSPMKGHSHVYWYRQLPEEGLKFMVYLQKENIIDESGMPKERFSAEFPKEGPSILRIQQVVRGDSAAYFCASSPATGGNQPQHFGDGTRLSIL.

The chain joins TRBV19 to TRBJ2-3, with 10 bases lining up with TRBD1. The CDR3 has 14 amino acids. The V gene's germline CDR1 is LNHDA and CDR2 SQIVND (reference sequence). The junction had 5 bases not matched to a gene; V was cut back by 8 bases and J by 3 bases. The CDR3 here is CASRDRGLTDTQYF. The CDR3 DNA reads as TGTGCCAGTCGGGACAGGGGTTTGACAGATACGCAGTATTTT.

The CDR3 region is CASSSTGENTEAFF. The CDR3 coding sequence is TGTGCCAGCAGCTCGACAGGGGAGAACACTGAAGCTTTCTTT. The chain combines TRBV7-9 with TRBJ1-1; 8 bases match TRBD1. CDR1 and CDR2 (germline): SEHNR, FQNEAQ (reference sequence). V trimming: 4 bases; J trimming: 1 base; junction bases outside the gene matches: 2. CDR3 length: 14 amino acids.

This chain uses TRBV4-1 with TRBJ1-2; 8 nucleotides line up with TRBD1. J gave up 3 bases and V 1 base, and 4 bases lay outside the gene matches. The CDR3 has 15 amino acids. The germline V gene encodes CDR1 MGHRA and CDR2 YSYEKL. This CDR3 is CASSQGGQAYYGYTF. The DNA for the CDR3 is TGCGCCAGCAGCCAAGGGGGACAGGCCTACTATGGCTACACCTTC.

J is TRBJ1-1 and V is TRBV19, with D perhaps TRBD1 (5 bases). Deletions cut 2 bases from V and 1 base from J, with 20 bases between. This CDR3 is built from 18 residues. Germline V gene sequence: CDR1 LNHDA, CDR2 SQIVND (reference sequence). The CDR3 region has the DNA TGTGCCAGTAGTATACTCAGTGGGGCATGGGATGGGAACACTGAAGCTTTCTTT. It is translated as CASSILSGAWDGNTEAFF. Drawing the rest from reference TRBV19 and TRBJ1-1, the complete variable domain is DGGITQSPKYLFRKEGQNVTLSCEQNLNHDAMYWYRQDPGQGLRLIYYSQIVNDFQKGDIAEGYSVSREKKESFPLTVTSAQKNPTAFYLCASSILSGAWDGNTEAFFGQGTRLTVV.

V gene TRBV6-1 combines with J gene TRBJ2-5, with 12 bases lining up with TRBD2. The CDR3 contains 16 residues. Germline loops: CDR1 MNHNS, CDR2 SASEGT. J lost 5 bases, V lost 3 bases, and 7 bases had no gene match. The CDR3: CASSEWLAGGPETQYF. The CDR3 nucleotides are TGTGCCAGCAGTGAGTGGCTAGCGGGGGGGCCGGAGACCCAGTACTTC.

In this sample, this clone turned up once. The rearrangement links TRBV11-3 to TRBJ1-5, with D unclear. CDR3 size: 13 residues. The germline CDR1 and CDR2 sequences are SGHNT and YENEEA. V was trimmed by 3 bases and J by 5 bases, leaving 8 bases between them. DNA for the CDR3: TGTGCCAGCAGCTTTTCGACTGATCAGCCCCAGCATTTT. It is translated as CASSFSTDQPQHF.

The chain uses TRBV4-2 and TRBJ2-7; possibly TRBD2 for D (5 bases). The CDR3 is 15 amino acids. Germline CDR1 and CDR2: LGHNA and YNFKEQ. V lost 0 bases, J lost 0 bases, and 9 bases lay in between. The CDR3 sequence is CASSQDTGSSYEQYF. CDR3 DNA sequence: TGTGCCAGCAGCCAAGATACGGGGAGCTCCTACGAGCAGTACTTC.

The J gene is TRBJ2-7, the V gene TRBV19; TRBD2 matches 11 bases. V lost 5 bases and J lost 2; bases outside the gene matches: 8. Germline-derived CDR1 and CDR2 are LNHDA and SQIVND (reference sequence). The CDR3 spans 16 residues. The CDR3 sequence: CASSRLAGGPPYEQYF. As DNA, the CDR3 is TGTGCCAGTAGTCGATTAGCGGGAGGGCCCCCCTACGAGCAGTACTTC.

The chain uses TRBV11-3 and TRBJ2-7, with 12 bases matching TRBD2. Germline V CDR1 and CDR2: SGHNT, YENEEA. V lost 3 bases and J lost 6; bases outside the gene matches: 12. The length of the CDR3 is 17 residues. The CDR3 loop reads CASSLPPSSGRAPEQYF. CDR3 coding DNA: TGTGCCAGCAGCTTGCCCCCTTCTAGCGGGAGGGCACCCGAGCAGTACTTC.

The CDR3 protein is CASRVQDTGELFF. In DNA, the CDR3 is TGTGCCAGCAGGGTTCAGGACACCGGGGAGCTGTTTTTT. The V call is TRBV2, the J call TRBJ2-2; unclear D gene. Trimming took 6 bases from V and 3 from J, leaving 8 bases between them. The CDR3 consists of 13 residues. Looked up from germline, CDR1 is SNHLY and CDR2 is FYNNEI. The complete variable domain, with remaining parts taken from reference TRBV2 and TRBJ2-2, reads EPEVTQTPSHQVTQMGQEVILRCVPISNHLYFYWYRQILGQKVEFLVSFYNNEISEKSEIFDDQFSVERPDGSNFTLKIRSTKLEDSAMYFCASRVQDTGELFFGEGSRLTVL.

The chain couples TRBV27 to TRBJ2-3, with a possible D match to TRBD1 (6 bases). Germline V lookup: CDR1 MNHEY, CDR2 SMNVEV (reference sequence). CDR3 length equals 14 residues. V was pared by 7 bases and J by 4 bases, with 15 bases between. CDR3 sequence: CASKVWDTSDTQYF. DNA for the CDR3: TGTGCCAGCAAGGTCTGGGACACTTCAGATACGCAGTATTTT.

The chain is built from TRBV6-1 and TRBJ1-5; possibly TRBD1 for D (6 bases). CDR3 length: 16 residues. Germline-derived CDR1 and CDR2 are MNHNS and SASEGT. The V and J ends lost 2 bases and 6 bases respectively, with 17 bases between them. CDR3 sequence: CASSERKGVTGQPQHF. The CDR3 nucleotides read TGTGCCAGCAGTGAACGGAAGGGGGTCACCGGTCAGCCCCAGCATTTT.

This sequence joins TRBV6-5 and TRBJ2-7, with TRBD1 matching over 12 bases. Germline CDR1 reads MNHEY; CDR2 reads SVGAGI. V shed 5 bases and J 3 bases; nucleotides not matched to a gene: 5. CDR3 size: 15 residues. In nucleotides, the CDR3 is TGTGCCAGCAGTACCCGGGACAGGGGGCTCTACGAGCAGTACTTC. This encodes CASSTRDRGLYEQYF.

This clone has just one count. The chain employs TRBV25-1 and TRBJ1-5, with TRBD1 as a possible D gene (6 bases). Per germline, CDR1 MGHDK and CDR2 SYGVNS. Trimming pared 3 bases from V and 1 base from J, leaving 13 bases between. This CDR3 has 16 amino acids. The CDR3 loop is CASSDNRGGSNQPQHF. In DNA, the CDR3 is TGTGCCAGCAGTGATAATAGGGGGGGAAGCAATCAGCCCCAGCATTTT.

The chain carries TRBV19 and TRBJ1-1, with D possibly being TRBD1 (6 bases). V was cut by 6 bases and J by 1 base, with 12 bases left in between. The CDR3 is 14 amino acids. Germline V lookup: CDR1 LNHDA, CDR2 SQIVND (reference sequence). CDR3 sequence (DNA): TGTGCCAGTAGCCCGTACAGGGCGAACACTGAAGCTTTCTTT. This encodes CASSPYRANTEAFF. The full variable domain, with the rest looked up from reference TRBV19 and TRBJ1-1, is DGGITQSPKYLFRKEGQNVTLSCEQNLNHDAMYWYRQDPGQGLRLIYYSQIVNDFQKGDIAEGYSVSREKKESFPLTVTSAQKNPTAFYLCASSPYRANTEAFFGQGTRLTVV.

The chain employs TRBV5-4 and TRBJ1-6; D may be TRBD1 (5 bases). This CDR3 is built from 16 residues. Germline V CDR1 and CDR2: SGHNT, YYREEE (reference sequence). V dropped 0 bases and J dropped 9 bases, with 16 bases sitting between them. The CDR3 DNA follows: TGTGCCAGCAGCTTGGGCCAGGGAGGAGTTATTTCACCCCTCCACTTT. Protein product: CASSLGQGGVISPLHF.

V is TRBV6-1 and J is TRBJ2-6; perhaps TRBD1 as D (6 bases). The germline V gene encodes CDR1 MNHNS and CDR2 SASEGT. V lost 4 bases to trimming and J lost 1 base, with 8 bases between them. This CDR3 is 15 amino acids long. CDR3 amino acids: CASSVRGSGANVLTF. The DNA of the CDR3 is TGTGCCAGCAGTGTTAGGGGGTCTGGGGCCAACGTCCTGACTTTC.

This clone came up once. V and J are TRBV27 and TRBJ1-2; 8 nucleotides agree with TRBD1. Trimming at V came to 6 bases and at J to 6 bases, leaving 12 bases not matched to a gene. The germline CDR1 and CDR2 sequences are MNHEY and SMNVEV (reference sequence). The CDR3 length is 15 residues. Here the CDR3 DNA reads TGTGCCAGCAGGTCCCTGGACAGGGAGAAGAATGGCTACACCTTC. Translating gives CASRSLDREKNGYTF.

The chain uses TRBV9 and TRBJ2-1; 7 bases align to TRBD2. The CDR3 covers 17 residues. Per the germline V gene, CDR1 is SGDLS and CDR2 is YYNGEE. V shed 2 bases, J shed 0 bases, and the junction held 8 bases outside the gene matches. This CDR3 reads CASSVGEGPSSYNEQFF. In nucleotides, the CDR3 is TGTGCCAGCAGCGTGGGGGAGGGGCCGAGCTCCTACAATGAGCAGTTCTTC.

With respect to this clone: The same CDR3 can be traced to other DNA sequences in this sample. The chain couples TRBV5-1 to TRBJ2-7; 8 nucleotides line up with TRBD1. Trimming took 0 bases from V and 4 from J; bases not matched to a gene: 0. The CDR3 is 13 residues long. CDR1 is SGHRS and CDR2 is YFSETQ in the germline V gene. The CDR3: CASSLDRGYEQYF. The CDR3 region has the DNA TGCGCCAGCAGCTTGGACAGGGGGTACGAGCAGTACTTC.

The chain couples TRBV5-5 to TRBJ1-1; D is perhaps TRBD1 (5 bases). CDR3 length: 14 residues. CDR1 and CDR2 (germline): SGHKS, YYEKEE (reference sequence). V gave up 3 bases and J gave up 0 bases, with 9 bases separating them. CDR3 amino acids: CASSWGGMNTEAFF. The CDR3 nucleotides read TGTGCCAGCAGCTGGGGGGGGATGAACACTGAAGCTTTCTTT.

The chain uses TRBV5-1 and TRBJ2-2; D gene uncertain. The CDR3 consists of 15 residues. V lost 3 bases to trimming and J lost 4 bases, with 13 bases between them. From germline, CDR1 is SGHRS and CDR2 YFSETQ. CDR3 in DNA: TGCGCCAGCAGCTCTACCCCCCTTACCACCGGGGAGCTGTTTTTT. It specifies CASSSTPLTTGELFF.

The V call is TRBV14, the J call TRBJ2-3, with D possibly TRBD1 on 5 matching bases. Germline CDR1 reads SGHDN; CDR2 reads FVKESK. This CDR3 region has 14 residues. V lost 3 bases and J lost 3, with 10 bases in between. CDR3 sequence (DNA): TGTGCCAGCAGCCAGGGGCTCCATACAGATACGCAGTATTTT. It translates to CASSQGLHTDTQYF.